These 10 T cell receptor beta chains came from one sample sequenced in a study of T cell responses to AZD1222 COVID-19 vaccine. Repertoires were generated with immunoSEQ multiplex PCR, while TCRdb's copy carries only in-frame clones and drops some. The data contain tens of thousands of clones, more than 70% of them singletons. Sequencing used peripheral blood, obtained on day 0 of AZD1222 vaccination. The receptors were gathered from an adult in good health.

V gene TRBV6-5 combines with J gene TRBJ1-5; maybe TRBD1 (5 bases). Germline V gives CDR1 MNHEY, CDR2 SVGAGI. The CDR3 extends over 15 amino acids. V was cut by 3 bases and J by 4 bases, with 13 bases left in between. DNA for the CDR3: TGTGCCAGCAGTTATTATAGGGGACCTAATCAGCCCCAGCATTTT. Translated, it gives CASSYYRGPNQPQHF.

This clone was detected only a few times. The chain is built from TRBV27 and TRBJ2-7, with D unclear. The germline V and J ends were trimmed by 0 bases and 2 bases, with 11 bases remaining between them. CDR3 length equals 15 residues. Germline CDR1 and CDR2: MNHEY and SMNVEV (reference sequence). Here the CDR3 DNA reads TGTGCCAGCAGTTTATCGATAGGCCGAACCTACGAGCAGTACTTC. Its translation: CASSLSIGRTYEQYF.

The J gene is TRBJ2-2, the V gene TRBV28, with D maybe TRBD1 (5 bases). This CDR3 comprises 13 residues. The V and J ends lost 2 bases and 6 bases respectively, with 7 bases between them. In germline, CDR1 is MDHEN, CDR2 SYDVKM. CDR3 DNA sequence: TGTGCCAGCAGTTTAATAGGGGCCGGGGAGCTGTTTTTT. Translated, it gives CASSLIGAGELFF.

J is TRBJ1-1 and V is TRBV5-1; no firm D call. The germline V gene encodes CDR1 SGHRS and CDR2 YFSETQ. Trimming removed 3 bases at V and 5 bases at J, with 11 bases between. The CDR3 totals 13 residues. CDR3 DNA sequence: TGCGCCAGCAGCTCCGAAGTTGGAACTGAAGCTTTCTTT. It encodes CASSSEVGTEAFF.

This chain joins TRBV5-1 and TRBJ2-1; 16 positions agree with TRBD2. V lost 4 bases to trimming and J lost 12 bases; unmatched junction nucleotides: 7. The V gene's germline CDR1 is SGHRS and CDR2 YFSETQ. The CDR3 totals 15 residues. The CDR3 region is CASSAGLAGGQTQFF. The CDR3 DNA follows: TGCGCCAGCAGCGCGGGACTAGCGGGAGGGCAGACGCAGTTCTTC.

The chain employs TRBV10-3 and TRBJ1-1; a weak D match, TRBD1 (5 bases). Germline lookup yields CDR1 ENHRY and CDR2 SYGVKD. V lost 11 bases, J lost 5 bases, and 15 bases lay in between. This CDR3 is 12 amino acids long. Here the CDR3 DNA reads TGTGCCTCCCGGCGCAGGGAAACTGAAGCTTTCTTT. This sequence encodes CASRRRETEAFF.

This clone has just a few counts. This chain joins TRBV11-1 and TRBJ2-7; D is undetermined. Looked up from germline, CDR1 is SGHAT and CDR2 is FQDESV (reference sequence). The CDR3 consists of 14 residues. V lost 4 bases, J lost 3 bases, and 13 bases lay in between. The CDR3 spells CASSYQTLNYEQYF. As DNA, the CDR3 is TGTGCCAGCAGCTACCAGACACTCAACTACGAGCAGTACTTC. The entire variable domain, with the rest obtained from reference TRBV11-1 and TRBJ2-7, is as follows: EAEVAQSPRYKITEKSQAVAFWCDPISGHATLYWYRQILGQGPELLVQFQDESVVDDSQLPKDRFSAERLKGVDSTLKIQPAELGDSAMYLCASSYQTLNYEQYFGPGTRLTVT.

The genes are TRBV5-1 and TRBJ2-7; 12 bases map to TRBD2. From germline, CDR1 is SGHRS and CDR2 YFSETQ. There are 14 residues in the CDR3. Unmatched junction bases numbered 2, after V lost 4 bases and J lost 3 bases. The CDR3 is CASSPGLAGYEQYF. As DNA, the CDR3 is TGCGCCAGCAGCCCGGGACTAGCGGGCTACGAGCAGTACTTC.

V gene TRBV7-2 combines with J gene TRBJ2-1; TRBD1 agrees at 7 bases. CDR3 length: 13 amino acids. With V trimmed by 8 bases and J by 4 bases, 5 bases remained unmatched. The germline gives CDR1 SGHTA, CDR2 FQGNSA. CDR3 in DNA: TGTGCCAGCCAGACAGGGAATTACAATGAGCAGTTCTTC. This codes for CASQTGNYNEQFF.

The chain carries TRBV5-4 and TRBJ1-2, with 7 nucleotides matching TRBD1. CDR1 is SGHNT and CDR2 is YYREEE in the germline V gene (reference sequence). CDR3 length: 15 residues. The ends lost 4 bases at V and 0 bases at J; junction bases unmatched: 6. The CDR3 spells CASSKGQVANYGYTF. The CDR3 DNA is TGTGCCAGCAGCAAAGGACAGGTAGCTAACTATGGCTACACCTTC. The entire variable domain, with the rest obtained from reference TRBV5-4 and TRBJ1-2, is as follows: ETGVTQSPTHLIKTRGQQVTLRCSSQSGHNTVSWYQQALGQGPQFIFQYYREEENGRGNFPPRFSGLQFPNYSSELNVNALELDDSALYLCASSKGQVANYGYTFGSGTRLTVV.